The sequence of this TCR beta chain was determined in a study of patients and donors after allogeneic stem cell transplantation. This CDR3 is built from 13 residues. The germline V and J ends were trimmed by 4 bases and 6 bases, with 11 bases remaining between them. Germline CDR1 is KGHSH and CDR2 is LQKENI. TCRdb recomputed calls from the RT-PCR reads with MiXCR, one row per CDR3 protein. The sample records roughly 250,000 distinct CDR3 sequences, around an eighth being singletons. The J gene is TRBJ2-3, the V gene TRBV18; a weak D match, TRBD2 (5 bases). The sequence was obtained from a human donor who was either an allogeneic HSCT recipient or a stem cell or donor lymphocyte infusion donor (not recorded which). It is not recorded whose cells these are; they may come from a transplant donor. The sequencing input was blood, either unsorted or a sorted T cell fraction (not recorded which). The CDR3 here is CASSRLQQDTQYF. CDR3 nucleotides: TGTGCCAGCTCACGACTACAGCAGGATACGCAGTATTTT.